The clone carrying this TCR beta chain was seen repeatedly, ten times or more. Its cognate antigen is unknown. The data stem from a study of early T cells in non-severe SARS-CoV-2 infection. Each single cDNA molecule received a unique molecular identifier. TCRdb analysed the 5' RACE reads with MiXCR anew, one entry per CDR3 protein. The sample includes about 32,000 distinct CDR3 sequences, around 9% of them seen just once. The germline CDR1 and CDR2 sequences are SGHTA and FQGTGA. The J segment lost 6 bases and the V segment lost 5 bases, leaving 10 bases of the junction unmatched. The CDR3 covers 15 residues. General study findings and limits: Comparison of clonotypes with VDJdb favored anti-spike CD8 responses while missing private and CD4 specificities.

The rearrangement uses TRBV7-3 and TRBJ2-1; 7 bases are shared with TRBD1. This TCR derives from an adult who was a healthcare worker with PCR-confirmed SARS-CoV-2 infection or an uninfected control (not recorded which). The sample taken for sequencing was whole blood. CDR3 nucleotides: TGTGCCAGCAGCCTACAGGGGCTATCCACCAATGAGCAGTTCTTC. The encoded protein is CASSLQGLSTNEQFF.